These 13 T cell receptor beta chains were sequenced from one sample in a study of beta chain features in type 1 diabetes. cDNA synthesis used the whole RNA isolate, giving expressed TCRB sequences. Repertoires were generated with immunoSEQ multiplex PCR, while TCRdb's copy carries only in-frame clones and drops some. This sample has under 250,000 clones, with about a tenth found just once. Sequencing was carried out using central memory CD4+ T cells from blood. The receptors stem from a man aged 18 to 30 in good health.

The V and J genes are TRBV7-3 and TRBJ2-7; D is unresolved. Trimming removed 2 bases from V and 8 bases from J, with 13 bases in between. The CDR3 runs 13 residues. Germline assignment: CDR1 SGHTA and CDR2 FQGTGA. The CDR3 loop is CASSLESYSKQYF. Written as DNA, the CDR3 is TGTGCCAGCAGCTTAGAGTCATATTCCAAGCAGTACTTC.

This clone was seen at least ten times. The rearrangement links TRBV15 to TRBJ2-5; D uncertain. The CDR3 totals 14 residues. Trimming removed 3 bases from V and 6 bases from J, with 14 bases in between. Germline CDR1 reads LNHNV; CDR2 reads YYDKDF (reference sequence). CDR3 nucleotide sequence: TGTGCCACCAGCAGGGGATCGGAACCCCAGACCCAGTACTTC. This encodes CATSRGSEPQTQYF.

The V and J genes are TRBV2 and TRBJ2-7; D uncertain. The CDR3 totals 12 residues. Germline loops: CDR1 SNHLY, CDR2 FYNNEI. Trimming left V 8 bases short and J 1 base short, with 9 bases between. The DNA of the CDR3 is TGTGCCAGCGACCGAAATTCCTACGAGCAGTACTTC. It encodes CASDRNSYEQYF.

This clone has at least ten counts. This chain uses TRBV2 with TRBJ2-2; TRBD1 might be the D (5 bases). The length of the CDR3 is 14 residues. Germline V gene lookup returns CDR1 SNHLY and CDR2 FYNNEI. Trimming took off 6 bases at V and 4 bases at J, with 12 bases between the two ends. CDR3 nucleotides: TGTGCCAGCAGGAGACAGATGGCCACCGGGGAGCTGTTTTTT. Amino acid sequence: CASRRQMATGELFF.

The rearrangement joins TRBV27 to TRBJ2-3, with D perhaps matching TRBD1 (6 bases). Trimming took off 6 bases at V and 0 bases at J, with 13 bases between the two ends. The germline V gene encodes CDR1 MNHEY and CDR2 SMNVEV (reference sequence). The CDR3 sequence is 15 residues long. DNA for the CDR3: TGTGCCAGCAGCCGCCGGGACATCAGCACAGATACGCAGTATTTT. It yields the protein CASSRRDISTDTQYF.

This chain connects TRBV5-1 to TRBJ2-7; 7 nucleotides align to TRBD2. The CDR3 runs 16 residues. Germline loops: CDR1 SGHRS, CDR2 YFSETQ. With V trimmed by 0 bases and J by 2 bases, 8 bases remained unmatched. The CDR3: CASSLEGGRRAYEQYF. CDR3 coding DNA: TGCGCCAGCAGCTTGGAAGGCGGGAGAAGGGCCTACGAGCAGTACTTC.

This clone was observed a few times. The chain recombines TRBV5-4 with TRBJ2-1; TRBD1 agrees at 7 bases. CDR1 SGHNT and CDR2 YYREEE come from the germline V gene (reference sequence). The ends lost 5 bases at V and 4 bases at J; junction bases unmatched: 9. The CDR3 is made up of 15 amino acids. The CDR3 DNA follows: TGTGCCAGCAGTAGATTAGGGGGCAGTTACAATGAGCAGTTCTTC. Protein product: CASSRLGGSYNEQFF.

This clone was counted between two and nine times. The chain employs TRBV7-6 and TRBJ2-3, with no clear D. The CDR3 contains 14 residues. Germline CDR1 reads SGHVS; CDR2 reads FNYEAQ. The ends were cut back, 5 bases at V and 1 base at J, with 10 bases in the middle. The CDR3 DNA is TGTGCCAGCAGCAGGTTGAGCGGCACAGATACGCAGTATTTT. Its protein is CASSRLSGTDTQYF.

This clone occurred a few times. The chain has TRBV29-1 and TRBJ1-6; no clear D. The CDR3 has 13 amino acids. V lost 4 bases and J 8 bases, leaving 12 bases between the germline ends. Per the germline V gene, CDR1 is SQVTM and CDR2 is ANQGSEA. CDR3 sequence (DNA): TGCAGCGTTGCCGGTCAGCGAGATTCACCCCTCCACTTT. Its protein is CSVAGQRDSPLHF.

This clone has more than one count but fewer than ten. V gene TRBV30 combines with J gene TRBJ2-1, with 8 positions matching TRBD1. This CDR3 comprises 17 residues. The germline CDR1 and CDR2 sequences are GTSNPN and SVGIG (reference sequence). J was trimmed by 4 bases and V by 2 bases; bases with no gene match: 13. CDR3: CAWSTGGGSPGYNEQFF. DNA of the CDR3: TGTGCCTGGAGTACAGGGGGAGGCAGTCCCGGATACAATGAGCAGTTCTTC.

The V gene is TRBV18, the J gene TRBJ2-3; unclear D gene. The CDR3 spans 14 residues. Trimming pared 2 bases from V and 4 bases from J, leaving 10 bases between. The germline V gene encodes CDR1 KGHSH and CDR2 LQKENI. CDR3 region: CASSPMQISDTQYF. CDR3 coding DNA: TGTGCCAGCTCACCAATGCAAATATCAGATACGCAGTATTTT. The variable domain in full, completed from reference TRBV18 and TRBJ2-3, reads NAGVMQNPRHLVRRRGQEARLRCSPMKGHSHVYWYRQLPEEGLKFMVYLQKENIIDESGMPKERFSAEFPKEGPSILRIQQVVRGDSAAYFCASSPMQISDTQYFGPGTRLTVL.

This clone was detected many times. The rearrangement uses TRBV5-6 and TRBJ2-1, with D perhaps assigned TRBD1 or TRBD2 (5 bases each). The CDR3 loop spans 16 amino acids. CDR1 is SGHDT, CDR2 YYEEEE, per germline. V lost 5 bases and J 2 bases, leaving 17 bases between the germline ends. The CDR3 bases are TGTGCCAGCAGTAGGCCGGGGCTACCACCCTACAATGAGCAGTTCTTC. Protein product: CASSRPGLPPYNEQFF.

This clone was found a few times. Compared with germline, one end of the junction differs, possibly owing to a read error. The V call is TRBV30, the J call TRBJ2-1; D gene unclear. This CDR3 spans 13 amino acids. Germline CDR1 and CDR2: GTSNPN and SVGIG (reference sequence). The CDR3: CAWSPSFYSEQFF. Here the CDR3 DNA reads TGTGCCTGGAGCCCCTCCTTCTACAGTGAGCAGTTCTTC.